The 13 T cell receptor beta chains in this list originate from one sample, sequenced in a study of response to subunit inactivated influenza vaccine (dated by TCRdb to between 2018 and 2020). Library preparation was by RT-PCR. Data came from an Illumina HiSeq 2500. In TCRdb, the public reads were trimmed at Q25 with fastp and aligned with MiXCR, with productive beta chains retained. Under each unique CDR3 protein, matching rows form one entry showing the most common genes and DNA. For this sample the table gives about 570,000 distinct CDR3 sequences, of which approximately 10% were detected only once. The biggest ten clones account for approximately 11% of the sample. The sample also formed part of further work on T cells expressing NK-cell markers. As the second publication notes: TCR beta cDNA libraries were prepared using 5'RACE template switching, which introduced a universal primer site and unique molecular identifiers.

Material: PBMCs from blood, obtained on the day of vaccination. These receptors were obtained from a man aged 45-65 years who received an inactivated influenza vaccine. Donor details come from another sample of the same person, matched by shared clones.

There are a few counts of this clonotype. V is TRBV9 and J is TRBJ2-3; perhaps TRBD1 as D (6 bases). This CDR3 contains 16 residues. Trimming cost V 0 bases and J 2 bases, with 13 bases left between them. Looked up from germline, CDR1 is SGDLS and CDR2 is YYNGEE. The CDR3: CASSVGWGHNTDTQYF. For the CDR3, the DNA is TGTGCCAGCAGCGTAGGCTGGGGGCATAACACAGATACGCAGTATTTT.

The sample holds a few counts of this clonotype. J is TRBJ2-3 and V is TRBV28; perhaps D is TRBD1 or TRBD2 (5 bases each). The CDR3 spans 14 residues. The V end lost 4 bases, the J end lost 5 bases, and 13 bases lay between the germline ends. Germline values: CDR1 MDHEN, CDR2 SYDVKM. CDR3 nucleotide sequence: TGTGCCAGCAGTTCCGGGACGTACCAAGATACGCAGTATTTT. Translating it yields CASSSGTYQDTQYF. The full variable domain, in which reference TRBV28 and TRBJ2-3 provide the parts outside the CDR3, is DVKVTQSSRYLVKRTGEKVFLECVQDMDHENMFWYRQDPGLGLRLIYFSYDVKMKEKGDIPEGYSVSREKKERFSLILESASTNQTSMYLCASSSGTYQDTQYFGPGTRLTVL.

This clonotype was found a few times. CDR3 nucleotides: TGTGCCAGCAGCCTTAGCGGGGCCGCAGATACGCAGTATTTT. Translated: CASSLSGAADTQYF. The chain combines TRBV7-9 with TRBJ2-3, with TRBD2 matching 8 bases. Germline V CDR1 and CDR2: SEHNR, FQNEAQ (reference sequence). The trim removed 5 bases at V and 4 bases at J, leaving 5 bases unmatched. The CDR3 loop spans 14 amino acids.

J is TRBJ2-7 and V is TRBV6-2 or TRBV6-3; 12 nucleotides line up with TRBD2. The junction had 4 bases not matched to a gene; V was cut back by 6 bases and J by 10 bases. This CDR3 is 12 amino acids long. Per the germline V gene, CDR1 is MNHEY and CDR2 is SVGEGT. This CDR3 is CASRRLAGDQYF. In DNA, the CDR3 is TGTGCCAGCAGGCGACTAGCGGGAGATCAGTACTTC.

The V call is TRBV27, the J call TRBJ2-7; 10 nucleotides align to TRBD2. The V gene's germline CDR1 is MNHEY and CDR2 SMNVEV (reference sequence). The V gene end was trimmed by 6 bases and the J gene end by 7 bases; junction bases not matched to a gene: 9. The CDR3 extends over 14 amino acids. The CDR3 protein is CASSYTSGAYEQYF. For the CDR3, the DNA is TGTGCCAGCAGCTACACTAGCGGGGCTTATGAGCAGTACTTC.

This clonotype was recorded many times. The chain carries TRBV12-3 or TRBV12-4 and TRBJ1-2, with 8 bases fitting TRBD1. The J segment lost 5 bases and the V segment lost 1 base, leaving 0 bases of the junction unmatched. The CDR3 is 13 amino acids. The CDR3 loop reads CASSLGTGYGYTF. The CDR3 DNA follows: TGTGCCAGCAGTTTAGGGACAGGGTATGGCTACACCTTC.

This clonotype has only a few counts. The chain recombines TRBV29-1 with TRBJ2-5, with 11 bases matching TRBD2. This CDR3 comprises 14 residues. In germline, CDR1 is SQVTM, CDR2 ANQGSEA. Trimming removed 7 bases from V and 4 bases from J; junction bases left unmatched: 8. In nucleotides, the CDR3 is TGCAGCGCCGGATCTAGCGGGAGGAGAGAGACCCAGTACTTC. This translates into CSAGSSGRRETQYF.

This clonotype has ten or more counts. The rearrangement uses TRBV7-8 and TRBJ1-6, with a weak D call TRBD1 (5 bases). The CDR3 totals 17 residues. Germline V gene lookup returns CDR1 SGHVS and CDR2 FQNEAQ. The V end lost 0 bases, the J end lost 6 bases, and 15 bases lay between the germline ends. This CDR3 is CASSLAIGAGRNSPLHF. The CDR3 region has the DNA TGTGCCAGCAGCTTAGCGATCGGGGCAGGGCGTAATTCACCCCTCCACTTT.

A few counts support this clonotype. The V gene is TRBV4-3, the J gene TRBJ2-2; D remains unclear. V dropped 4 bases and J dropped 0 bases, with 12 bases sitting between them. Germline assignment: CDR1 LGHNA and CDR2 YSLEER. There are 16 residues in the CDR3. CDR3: CASSPSRYPNTGELFF. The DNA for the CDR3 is TGCGCCAGCAGCCCTTCCCGGTACCCGAACACCGGGGAGCTGTTTTTT.

The CDR3 spells CSVAPTGGGEQYF. DNA of the CDR3: TGCAGCGTTGCCCCGACAGGGGGCGGCGAGCAGTACTTC. The chain combines TRBV29-1 with TRBJ2-7, with TRBD1 matching 10 bases. With V trimmed by 4 bases and J by 6 bases, 6 bases remained unmatched. From germline, CDR1 is SQVTM and CDR2 ANQGSEA. This CDR3 has 13 amino acids.

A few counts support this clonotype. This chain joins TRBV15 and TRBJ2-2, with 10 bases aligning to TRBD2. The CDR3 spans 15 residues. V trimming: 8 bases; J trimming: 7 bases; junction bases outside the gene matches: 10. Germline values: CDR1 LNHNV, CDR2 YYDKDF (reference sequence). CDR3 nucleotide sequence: TGTGCCACCCGTAAAGCAGCGGGAGGGGTCGGGGAGCTGTTTTTT. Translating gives CATRKAAGGVGELFF.

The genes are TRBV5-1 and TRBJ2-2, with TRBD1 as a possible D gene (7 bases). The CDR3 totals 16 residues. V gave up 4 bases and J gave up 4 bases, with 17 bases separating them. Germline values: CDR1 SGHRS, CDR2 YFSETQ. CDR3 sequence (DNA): TGCGCCAGCAGCGGGGGGACAGCCGGGGGCACCGGGGAGCTGTTTTTT. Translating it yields CASSGGTAGGTGELFF.

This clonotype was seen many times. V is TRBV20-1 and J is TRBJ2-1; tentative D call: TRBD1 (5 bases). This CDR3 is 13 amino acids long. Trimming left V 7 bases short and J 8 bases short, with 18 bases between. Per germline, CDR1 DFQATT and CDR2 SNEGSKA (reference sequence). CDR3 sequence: CSERRGTVDEQFF. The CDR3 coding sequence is TGCAGTGAAAGAAGGGGTACGGTCGATGAGCAGTTCTTC.